The 16 T cell receptor beta chains presented below share a single source sample, sequenced in a study of cytomegalovirus exposure and HLA in healthy donors. In the PCR, 60 Vbeta and 13 Jbeta primers were used. Using immunoSEQ multiplex PCR, the repertoire was profiled, and TCRdb retains in-frame clones only, with some absent. The sample carries 100,000 to 150,000 clones, 74% recorded once. Input material: PBMCs. Receptors originate from a male donor in good health and CMV-seronegative.

The chain joins TRBV6-5 to TRBJ1-2, with a tentative D call TRBD1 (6 bases). The CDR3 is 11 residues long. From germline, CDR1 is MNHEY and CDR2 SVGAGI. Written as DNA, the CDR3 is TGTGTCTCGCGAGGGGGAGCTGGCTACACCTTC. It yields the protein CVSRGGAGYTF.

The chain recombines TRBV27 with TRBJ2-1; 15 bases line up with TRBD2. Germline V gene sequence: CDR1 MNHEY, CDR2 SMNVEV (reference sequence). The CDR3 is made up of 20 amino acids. V lost 4 bases, J lost 6 bases, and 16 bases stayed unmatched. CDR3 nucleotides: TGTGCCAGCAGTTGGGGGCCGGGACTAGCGGGAGGTGGGAGTAGCAATGAGCAGTTCTTC. Its translation: CASSWGPGLAGGGSSNEQFF.

The J gene is TRBJ1-2, the V gene TRBV6-6, with a possible D match to TRBD1 (6 bases). Germline loops: CDR1 MNHNY, CDR2 SVGAGI (reference sequence). The ends were cut back, 2 bases at V and 0 bases at J, with 10 bases in the middle. CDR3 length: 15 amino acids. In nucleotides, the CDR3 is TGTGCCAGCAGTTACATCGGACAGCCTAACTATGGCTACACCTTC. Translation gives CASSYIGQPNYGYTF.

This chain uses TRBV30 with TRBJ1-6, with TRBD1 matching 7 bases. The germline gives CDR1 GTSNPN, CDR2 SVGIG (reference sequence). The V segment lost 3 bases and the J segment 3 bases; nucleotides outside the gene matches: 5. CDR3 length equals 15 residues. CDR3 bases: TGTGCCTGGAGAGTGACAGGGTTCTATAATTCACCCCTCCACTTT. Translating gives CAWRVTGFYNSPLHF.

This chain connects TRBV7-2 to TRBJ2-1, with 8 nucleotides matching TRBD2. Germline V gives CDR1 SGHTA, CDR2 FQGNSA. Trimming took 5 bases from V and 6 from J; bases not matched to a gene: 15. There are 17 residues in the CDR3. CDR3 sequence: CASSPRSLAGFSNEQFF. The CDR3, as DNA: TGTGCCAGCAGCCCCAGATCTTTAGCGGGATTCTCCAATGAGCAGTTCTTC.

This chain's CDR3 is CAISDTSGATMETQYF. The CDR3 nucleotides read TGTGCCATCAGTGATACTAGCGGGGCGACCATGGAGACCCAGTACTTC. The chain is built from TRBV10-3 and TRBJ2-5, with 10 bases identical to TRBD2. V was pared by 3 bases and J by 5 bases, with 9 bases of the junction left unmatched. CDR1 is ENHRY and CDR2 is SYGVKD in the germline V gene. The CDR3 is 16 residues long.

The genes are TRBV30 and TRBJ2-3; D may be TRBD1 (5 bases). Trimming removed 4 bases from V and 9 bases from J, with 20 bases in between. The CDR3 extends over 14 amino acids. Germline lookup yields CDR1 GTSNPN and CDR2 SVGIG (reference sequence). The CDR3 region is CAWTPPSTPGTQYF. The CDR3 coding sequence is TGTGCCTGGACCCCTCCATCGACCCCAGGGACGCAGTATTTT.

The sample holds one count of this clone. The CDR3 DNA follows: TGCGCCAGCAGTGCCGACTCGGGATGCGGCCTGGCGAACACCGGGGAGCTGTTTTTT. It encodes CASSADSGCGLANTGELFF. The V and J genes are TRBV10-1 and TRBJ2-2, with a tentative D call TRBD2 (5 bases). The CDR3 consists of 19 residues. Between the trimmed V and J ends, which lost 4 bases and 0 bases, there was a span of 21 bases. CDR1 is WNHNN and CDR2 is SYGVQD in the germline V gene (reference sequence).

This clone was picked up one time. The rearrangement joins TRBV28 to TRBJ1-1; 8 bases map to TRBD1. The ends lost 3 bases at V and 2 bases at J; junction bases unmatched: 20. Germline values: CDR1 MDHEN, CDR2 SYDVKM. CDR3 length: 20 residues. In DNA form, the CDR3 reads TGTGCCAGCAGTTTCTTGATCGCCAAAATTCGGACAGGGCGAAACACTGAAGCTTTCTTT. Translated, it gives CASSFLIAKIRTGRNTEAFF.

V is TRBV5-8 and J is TRBJ1-4; the D gene is possibly TRBD1 (6 bases). Germline assignment: CDR1 SGHTS and CDR2 YDEGEE. Trimming left V 5 bases short and J 0 bases short, with 11 bases between. This CDR3 spans 15 amino acids. The CDR3 reads CASRDWTATNEKLFF. The CDR3 region has the DNA TGTGCCAGCAGGGATTGGACAGCAACTAATGAAAAACTGTTTTTT. Using reference TRBV5-8 and TRBJ1-4 for the parts outside the CDR3, the full variable domain is EAGVTQSPTHLIKTRGQQATLRCSPISGHTSVYWYQQALGLGLQFLLWYDEGEERNRGNFPPRFSGRQFPNYSSELNVNALELEDSALYLCASRDWTATNEKLFFGSGTQLSVL.

This clone was counted a few times. The chain has TRBV10-3 and TRBJ2-1; TRBD2 agrees at 8 bases. The V gene's germline CDR1 is ENHRY and CDR2 SYGVKD. The CDR3 totals 14 residues. V dropped 8 bases and J dropped 6; count of bases not matched to a gene: 9. CDR3 protein: CAIGGAGVPNEQFF. The CDR3 coding sequence is TGTGCCATCGGGGGAGCGGGAGTGCCCAATGAGCAGTTCTTC.

This CDR3 reads CASSPTGTDLGYNEQFF. The CDR3, as DNA: TGTGCCAGCAGCCCGACAGGGACAGACCTGGGGTACAATGAGCAGTTCTTC. The V gene is TRBV7-3, the J gene TRBJ2-1; 7 bases map to TRBD1. The V segment lost 5 bases and the J segment 4 bases; nucleotides outside the gene matches: 14. CDR1 and CDR2 from the germline V gene are SGHTA and FQGTGA. The CDR3 loop spans 17 amino acids.

The chain is built from TRBV30 and TRBJ2-7, with D uncertain. The V gene's germline CDR1 is GTSNPN and CDR2 SVGIG (reference sequence). Trimming took off 4 bases at V and 1 base at J, with 11 bases between the two ends. This CDR3 spans 13 amino acids. CDR3 region: CAWTPGSSYEQYF. In DNA form, the CDR3 reads TGTGCCTGGACCCCAGGTTCATCCTACGAGCAGTACTTC.

CDR3 nucleotides: TGTGCCAGCAGCTTCGGGGCGGAGGGTAGAGGCTACGAGCAGTACTTC. Its translation is CASSFGAEGRGYEQYF. This chain uses TRBV7-3 with TRBJ2-7; weak D call: TRBD2 (6 bases). There are 16 residues in the CDR3. V lost 3 bases and J 3 bases, leaving 18 bases between the germline ends. Germline lookup yields CDR1 SGHTA and CDR2 FQGTGA.

The J gene is TRBJ1-5, the V gene TRBV18, with D unresolved. This CDR3 spans 16 amino acids. V was pared by 6 bases and J by 0 bases, with 15 bases between. Germline assignment: CDR1 KGHSH and CDR2 LQKENI. The CDR3 DNA reads TGTGCCAGCTCTCCTCCCGGGAGTAATAGCAATCAGCCCCAGCATTTT. This translates into CASSPPGSNSNQPQHF.

The genes are TRBV18 and TRBJ2-5; the D gene is possibly TRBD1 (6 bases). CDR3 length equals 14 residues. V lost 4 bases and J lost 5, with 14 bases in between. CDR1 is KGHSH, CDR2 LQKENI, per germline. The CDR3 nucleotides read TGTGCCAGCTCACTCCAACAGGGCGCTGAGACCCAGTACTTC. This sequence encodes CASSLQQGAETQYF.